Each of the 32 T cell receptor beta chains below was sequenced from the same sample in a study of control samples from healthy donors and cancer patients (dated by TCRdb to 2019 to 2021). Libraries were constructed by the immunoSEQ multiplex PCR assay. TCRdb carries this immuneACCESS record with in-frame sequences only. Its versions omit some clonotypes, under half of them owing to an unresolved V gene in the studies checked, with the rest unexplained. The sample has about 80,000 clones on record, 90% to 95% of them singletons. The top ten constitute approximately 16% of the sample. The source material was blood. These receptors were collected from a man aged 50-60 years in good health.

The chain employs TRBV24-1 and TRBJ2-2; TRBD2 is a possible D gene (6 bases). The germline V gene encodes CDR1 KGHDR and CDR2 SFDVKD. V was cut by 1 base and J by 6 bases, with 11 bases left in between. The CDR3 is 15 amino acids. The CDR3 coding sequence is TGTGCCACCAGTGATTTAGGAGGGGTCTCCGGGGAGCTGTTTTTT. Its protein product is CATSDLGGVSGELFF.

The chain uses TRBV19 and TRBJ2-5; the match to TRBD1 covers 9 bases. The CDR3 has 14 amino acids. With V trimmed by 10 bases and J by 7 bases, 13 bases remained unmatched. CDR1 is LNHDA, CDR2 SQIVND, per germline (reference sequence). CDR3 in amino acids: CATRDRAPGGTQYF. CDR3 bases: TGTGCCACCCGGGACAGGGCCCCCGGGGGGACCCAGTACTTC. Together with reference TRBV19 and TRBJ2-5, the CDR3 gives the full variable domain: DGGITQSPKYLFRKEGQNVTLSCEQNLNHDAMYWYRQDPGQGLRLIYYSQIVNDFQKGDIAEGYSVSREKKESFPLTVTSAQKNPTAFYLCATRDRAPGGTQYFGPGTRLLVL.

This rearrangement joins TRBV5-4 to TRBJ2-7, with TRBD2 as a possible D gene (6 bases). Trimming took 4 bases from V and 2 from J, leaving 16 bases between them. The CDR3 length is 15 residues. Germline CDR1 and CDR2: SGHNT and YYREEE (reference sequence). As DNA, the CDR3 is TGTGCCAGCAGCCTGGGGACTGGTGGACCCTACGAGCAGTACTTC. Its protein product is CASSLGTGGPYEQYF.

The genes are TRBV6-5 and TRBJ1-6; perhaps TRBD1 as D (6 bases). Germline CDR1 and CDR2: MNHEY and SVGAGI. The CDR3 sequence is 15 residues long. The V gene lost 2 bases and the J gene lost 9 bases, with 14 bases spanning the gap. The CDR3 DNA follows: TGTGCCAGCAGTTACAAATGGGACAAGGCTTCACCCCTCCACTTT. Residues: CASSYKWDKASPLHF.

The genes are TRBV6-4 and TRBJ1-2; possibly TRBD1 for D (5 bases). Between the trimmed V and J ends, which lost 8 bases and 0 bases, there was a span of 16 bases. The V gene's germline CDR1 is MRHNA and CDR2 SNTAGT. This CDR3 contains 15 residues. Written as DNA, the CDR3 is TGTGCCAGCGCCCGAGGTACGGGGGCTAACTATGGCTACACCTTC. Encoded protein: CASARGTGANYGYTF.

The rearrangement uses TRBV2 and TRBJ1-4; unclear D gene. The CDR3 is 13 amino acids. Germline V lookup: CDR1 SNHLY, CDR2 FYNNEI. The ends were cut back, 4 bases at V and 7 bases at J, with 10 bases in the middle. CDR3 loop: CASSVVRGEKLFF. CDR3 DNA sequence: TGTGCCAGCAGTGTGGTCCGGGGTGAAAAACTGTTTTTT.

The chain links TRBV6-5 to TRBJ2-7; 13 bases are shared with TRBD2. Germline V gene sequence: CDR1 MNHEY, CDR2 SVGAGI. Trimming cost V 8 bases and J 2 bases; bases outside gene matches: 0. The CDR3 contains 13 residues. The CDR3 sequence is CASGTSGAYEQYF. The CDR3 nucleotides read TGTGCCAGCGGGACTAGCGGGGCCTACGAGCAGTACTTC.

V gene TRBV12-3 or TRBV12-4 combines with J gene TRBJ2-5, with D perhaps TRBD2 (5 bases). The CDR3 consists of 13 residues. Trimming removed 5 bases at V and 7 bases at J, with 14 bases between. CDR3 in amino acids: CASSNGNLGTQYF. CDR3 sequence (DNA): TGTGCCAGCAGTAACGGGAACCTGGGGACCCAGTACTTC.

V and J are TRBV6-5 and TRBJ2-7, with D tentatively TRBD1 (5 bases). The V end was cut by 7 bases, the J end by 4 bases, with 20 bases between. CDR1 and CDR2 from the germline V gene are MNHEY and SVGAGI. CDR3 length: 15 residues. The CDR3 DNA is TGTGCCAGCAACCTAGGGCAGGGCTTCAGATACGAGCAGTACTTC. Protein product: CASNLGQGFRYEQYF.

This clone was counted once. The V and J genes are TRBV5-1 and TRBJ2-7; D is tentatively TRBD1 or TRBD2 (6 bases each). This CDR3 is built from 16 residues. Germline CDR1 SGHRS, CDR2 YFSETQ. The germline V and J ends were trimmed by 4 bases and 2 bases, with 19 bases remaining between them. The CDR3 reads CASSEGGVRAAYEQYF. CDR3 DNA sequence: TGCGCCAGCAGCGAGGGGGGAGTCAGGGCCGCCTACGAGCAGTACTTC.

This sequence joins TRBV18 and TRBJ1-4; 9 bases line up with TRBD1. V was clipped by 3 bases and J by 8 bases; unmatched bases: 4. Germline V gene lookup returns CDR1 KGHSH and CDR2 LQKENI. The CDR3 runs 14 residues. CDR3 amino acids: CASSPTGGREKLFF. The CDR3 region has the DNA TGTGCCAGCTCACCCACAGGGGGCCGGGAAAAACTGTTTTTT.

V usage is TRBV29-1 and J usage is TRBJ2-1; D is possibly TRBD2 (5 bases). V was cut by 5 bases and J by 8 bases, with 16 bases left in between. The CDR3 covers 13 residues. In germline, CDR1 is SQVTM, CDR2 ANQGSEA. The CDR3 spells CSVLPGDLDEQFF. The CDR3 region has the DNA TGCAGCGTTCTCCCCGGGGATTTGGATGAGCAGTTCTTC.

The chain has TRBV10-1 and TRBJ2-7, with TRBD2 identical over 16 bases. In germline, CDR1 is WNHNN, CDR2 SYGVQD (reference sequence). The ends lost 6 bases at V and 10 bases at J; junction bases unmatched: 9. The CDR3 is 15 amino acids. CDR3: CASSPGTSGGAEQYF. The CDR3 nucleotides read TGCGCCAGCAGCCCCGGGACTAGCGGGGGGGCGGAACAGTACTTC.

The rearrangement uses TRBV4-1 and TRBJ2-3; D is ambiguous. Germline CDR1 is MGHRA and CDR2 is YSYEKL. CDR3 length: 15 amino acids. Trimming took 5 bases from V and 1 from J, leaving 13 bases between them. DNA of the CDR3: TGCGCCAGCAGCTTAGTGAACTATGGCACAGATACGCAGTATTTT. It translates to CASSLVNYGTDTQYF.

The chain employs TRBV4-1 and TRBJ2-3; D not resolved. The CDR3 extends over 16 amino acids. CDR1 and CDR2 (germline): MGHRA, YSYEKL. Trimming cost V 0 bases and J 2 bases, with 12 bases left between them. CDR3 nucleotide sequence: TGCGCCAGCAGCCAAGAAGGAGTTGGCCCCACAGATACGCAGTATTTT. It translates to CASSQEGVGPTDTQYF.

This chain uses TRBV5-1 with TRBJ2-5; D might be TRBD1 or TRBD2, each matching 6 bases. The germline V gene has CDR1 SGHRS and CDR2 YFSETQ. This CDR3 is 14 amino acids long. The V and J ends lost 0 bases and 3 bases respectively, with 9 bases between them. The CDR3 DNA reads TGCGCCAGCAGCTTGGAGGGGGGAAAAGAGACCCAGTACTTC. This codes for CASSLEGGKETQYF.

This sequence joins TRBV30 and TRBJ1-3, with 8 bases fitting TRBD1. This CDR3 comprises 13 residues. In germline, CDR1 is GTSNPN, CDR2 SVGIG (reference sequence). The V gene end was trimmed by 5 bases and the J gene end by 3 bases; junction bases not matched to a gene: 3. CDR3 sequence: CAWQGAGGNTIYF. Written as DNA, the CDR3 is TGTGCCTGGCAGGGGGCTGGTGGAAACACCATATATTTT.

The CDR3 protein is CASSLNGLGLDTQYF. As DNA, the CDR3 is TGTGCCAGCAGCTTGAATGGACTAGGGCTGGATACGCAGTATTTT. The chain has TRBV5-8 and TRBJ2-3, with 7 positions matching TRBD2. V gave up 1 base and J gave up 6 bases; unmatched junction bases: 8. CDR1 is SGHTS and CDR2 is YDEGEE in the germline V gene. The CDR3 sequence is 15 residues long.

V and J are TRBV7-9 and TRBJ1-6, with D unclear. The ends were cut back, 5 bases at V and 11 bases at J, with 16 bases in the middle. CDR3 length: 14 amino acids. The V gene's germline CDR1 is SEHNR and CDR2 FQNEAQ (reference sequence). The CDR3 nucleotides read TGTGCCAGCAGCCCCTTAGGTGAGAGGGCACCCCTCCACTTT. Its translation: CASSPLGERAPLHF.

V is TRBV7-2 and J is TRBJ2-1; 8 nucleotides line up with TRBD2. CDR1 and CDR2 from the germline V gene are SGHTA and FQGNSA. This CDR3 comprises 15 residues. V dropped 4 bases and J dropped 7; count of bases not matched to a gene: 9. The CDR3, as DNA: TGTGCCAGCAGCTCAGGCCTCGGGAGGGCTAATGAGCAGTTCTTC. This gives the protein CASSSGLGRANEQFF.

This clone was seen only a few times. The chain recombines TRBV12-5 with TRBJ1-1; D call uncertain. In germline, CDR1 is LGHNT, CDR2 FRNRAP. The CDR3 totals 13 residues. Trimming cost V 0 bases and J 5 bases, with 7 bases left between them. CDR3 in amino acids: CASGLVRGTEAFF. CDR3 sequence (DNA): TGTGCTAGTGGTTTGGTACGAGGGACTGAAGCTTTCTTT.

V usage is TRBV5-5 and J usage is TRBJ1-1; the match to TRBD1 covers 7 bases. This CDR3 comprises 13 residues. The germline V gene encodes CDR1 SGHKS and CDR2 YYEKEE (reference sequence). Unmatched junction bases numbered 3, after V lost 7 bases and J lost 0 bases. The CDR3: CASDREMNTEAFF. The CDR3 nucleotides read TGTGCCAGCGACAGGGAGATGAACACTGAAGCTTTCTTT.

The chain employs TRBV29-1 and TRBJ1-1; D gene unclear. CDR1 and CDR2 from the germline V gene are SQVTM and ANQGSEA. There are 11 residues in the CDR3. CDR3 sequence reads: CSLLLNTEAFF. CDR3 coding DNA: TGCAGTCTTCTATTGAACACTGAAGCTTTCTTT. The full variable domain, completed using reference TRBV29-1 and TRBJ1-1, is SAVISQKPSRDICQRGTSLTIQCQVDSQVTMMFWYRQQPGQSLTLIATANQGSEATYESGFVIDKFPISRPNLTFSTLTVSNMSPEDSSIYLCSLLLNTEAFFGQGTRLTVV.

This chain joins TRBV3-1 (or the pseudogene TRBV3-2) and TRBJ2-5; D not certain. The V end lost 6 bases, the J end lost 1 base, and 12 bases lay between the germline ends. This CDR3 is built from 14 residues. Per the germline V gene, CDR1 is LGHDT and CDR2 is YNNKEL (reference sequence). The CDR3 region has the DNA TGTGCCAGCAGTCTCCCGGGCCTCCAAGAGACCCAGTACTTC. Its protein is CASSLPGLQETQYF.

V gene TRBV19 combines with J gene TRBJ1-5; no definite D call. Trimming took off 3 bases at V and 10 bases at J, with 13 bases between the two ends. Looked up from germline, CDR1 is LNHDA and CDR2 is SQIVND (reference sequence). The CDR3 sequence is 13 residues long. DNA of the CDR3: TGTGCCAGTAGTATTTTGGTGGAGACACCCCAGCATTTT. Protein: CASSILVETPQHF.

This chain uses TRBV5-1 with TRBJ2-7, with D perhaps matching TRBD1 (6 bases). The germline V gene encodes CDR1 SGHRS and CDR2 YFSETQ. Trimming took off 4 bases at V and 2 bases at J, with 13 bases between the two ends. The CDR3 runs to 14 residues. The CDR3 DNA sequence: TGCGCCAGCAGCCAAGGACAGCCAACCTACGAGCAGTACTTC. Amino acid sequence: CASSQGQPTYEQYF.

The chain recombines TRBV10-3 with TRBJ1-4, with 7 bases aligning to TRBD1. CDR3 size: 12 residues. From germline, CDR1 is ENHRY and CDR2 SYGVKD. J gave up 7 bases and V 11 bases, and 7 bases lay outside the gene matches. CDR3 nucleotide sequence: TGTGCCGCCGGCCCAGGGGGTGAAAAACTGTTTTTT. It codes for CAAGPGGEKLFF.

The chain carries TRBV30 and TRBJ1-3; no firm D call. Germline loops: CDR1 GTSNPN, CDR2 SVGIG (reference sequence). The CDR3 has 16 amino acids. Trimming pared 1 base from V and 0 bases from J, leaving 13 bases between. The CDR3 sequence is CAWSAMTVSSGNTIYF. The DNA for the CDR3 is TGTGCCTGGAGTGCAATGACGGTCAGCTCTGGAAACACCATATATTTT. Combining the CDR3 with reference TRBV30 and TRBJ1-3 gives the whole variable domain SQTIHQWPATLVQPVGSPLSLECTVEGTSNPNLYWYRQAAGRGLQLLFYSVGIGQISSEVPQNLSASRPQDRQFILSSKKLLLSDSGFYLCAWSAMTVSSGNTIYFGEGSWLTVV.

This chain connects TRBV24-1 to TRBJ1-5, with D perhaps TRBD1 (6 bases). V lost 4 bases and J 5 bases, leaving 14 bases between the germline ends. The CDR3 runs 15 residues. Germline lookup yields CDR1 KGHDR and CDR2 SFDVKD. CDR3 coding DNA: TGTGCCACCAGTGAGAGTCCAGGGACACATCAGCCCCAGCATTTT. Its translation is CATSESPGTHQPQHF.

This CDR3 reads CASSLKGQGDYGYTF. The CDR3 DNA sequence: TGTGCCAGCAGTCTTAAAGGGCAGGGGGACTATGGCTACACCTTC. The chain links TRBV7-9 to TRBJ1-2; TRBD1 matches 7 bases. Germline trimming cut 6 bases from V and 3 bases from J; bases unmatched to any gene: 10. This CDR3 has 15 amino acids. Germline CDR1 reads SEHNR; CDR2 reads FQNEAQ (reference sequence).

The chain couples TRBV24-1 to TRBJ2-5; D unresolved. Trimming took 5 bases from V and 0 from J, leaving 9 bases between them. This CDR3 region has 14 residues. CDR1 and CDR2 (germline): KGHDR, SFDVKD. The CDR3 DNA reads as TGTGCCACCAGTGGTGGCCGGGACCAAGAGACCCAGTACTTC. Residues: CATSGGRDQETQYF.

The V and J genes are TRBV25-1 and TRBJ1-2; D is unresolved. Germline V gene sequence: CDR1 MGHDK, CDR2 SYGVNS. This CDR3 is built from 12 residues. Between the trimmed V and J ends, which lost 3 bases and 10 bases, there was a span of 12 bases. The CDR3 DNA reads as TGTGCCAGCAGTGAGAGTGGGCGGACCTACACCTTC. Translating it yields CASSESGRTYTF.